The TCR beta chain described here comes from a study of cytomegalovirus exposure and HLA in healthy donors. Notes on the study in general: High sensitivity and specificity were reportedly achieved when the classifier diagnosed cytomegalovirus status.

PCR used 60 Vbeta primers and 13 Jbeta primers. The protocol was immunoSEQ multiplex PCR, while the TCRdb copy is restricted to in-frame clones and leaves out a portion. The sample records fewer than 200,000 clones, over 80% being singletons. This clone was recorded only once. Its antigen remains unidentified. This TCR was sampled from a woman aged 45 to 65 in good health and CMV-seropositive. The sequenced material came from PBMCs.

In DNA, the CDR3 is TGCGCCAGCAGACAGATAGGGGCGACCTACGAGCAGTACTTC. It is translated as CASRQIGATYEQYF. The J gene is TRBJ2-7, the V gene TRBV5-1, with a possible D match to TRBD1 (5 bases). The CDR3 extends over 14 amino acids. Germline lookup yields CDR1 SGHRS and CDR2 YFSETQ. Trimming removed 5 bases at V and 2 bases at J, with 14 bases between.